The entry below gives a single T cell receptor beta chain sequence along with its context. Its antigen is as yet unknown. The read comes to an end 3 residues before the CDR3 does, leaving the germline J gene to fill in the end. The sample originates from a study of Tregs in tolerant kidney transplant recipients. Looking at the study overall: The nonmyeloablative bone marrow transplants came from related graft donors, with transient mixed chimerism.

Germline V gene sequence: CDR1 MNHEY, CDR2 SVGEGT. The V and J ends lost 6 bases and 5 bases respectively, with 11 bases between them. The CDR3 runs to 13 residues. Whole-study results and caveats: The most relevant donor-specific Treg TCRbeta repertoire apparently came from expansion with activated donor B cells. For some patients, primers changed over time, blocking nucleotide-level comparison.

TCRdb's table, derived via immunoSEQ multiplex PCR, lists solely in-frame clones and lacks some. The sample totals under 40,000 clones. This sequence originates from a human donor who received a combined kidney and bone marrow transplant. The sequencing here drew on CD8+ T cells from blood, taken before the transplant. The chain joins TRBV6-2 or TRBV6-3 to TRBJ1-5; D is undetermined. The CDR3 DNA, read in part, is TGTGCCAGCAGCCCGGGGTCGTATCAGCCC. Protein: CASSPGSYQP. The whole CDR3 reads CASSPGSYQPQHF.